The sequence of this T cell receptor beta chain was determined in a study of naive and memory T cell subsets (dated by TCRdb to the late 2010s). Background for the entire study: Sorted naive and memory T cell subsets from peripheral blood were analyzed in the study using a UMI-based, open-source pipeline for TCR alpha and beta sequencing. The functional CMV T cell responses agreed completely with IgG serology results. RNA was DNase-treated and reverse transcribed with TCR constant-region primers, mostly using SuperScript III.

Receptors were amplified or captured by UMI-ligation and nested PCR. The beta constant-region primer was an equimolar mix of two oligonucleotides covering both TRBC1 and TRBC2. T4 RNA ligase 1 ligated a single-stranded oligonucleotide carrying the SP2 primer and a 12-nucleotide UMI to the cDNA 3' end. Four rounds of PCR, combining the SP2 primer with nested alpha and beta constant-region primers, were used to amplify the ligated cDNA. Incubation of the ligation reaction was carried out at 16 degrees C for roughly 18-24 hours. PCR2 was usually performed as a SYBR Green qPCR and halted at a preset threshold so that over-amplification would not occur. All purifications after the first were performed with Agencourt AMPure XP magnetic beads. Libraries were quantified by Qubit and checked on a TapeStation, where a main peak was expected near 650 bp. Sequencing of the pooled libraries was done on an Illumina MiSeq using v2 2x251 paired-end kits, which typically yielded 1-2 million reads per sample. Libraries were pooled at around 4 nM per sample, and roughly 5-8% PhiX was added to improve cluster recognition. As for the authors' bioinformatics: Decombinator assigned V and J genes to Demultiplexor-processed FASTQ reads by tag matching, allowing a single base-pair mismatch. Collapsinator used UMIs to correct both sequencing errors and frequency errors arising from PCR heterogeneity. CDR3Translator translated TCRs and extracted CDR3s from the conserved cysteine to the FGXG phenylalanine, flagging non-productive sequences. Repertoires were subsampled to equal numbers of UMI-defined TCRs before Gini, Shannon entropy and inverse Simpson indices were calculated. Within the linear range, a power law was fitted to clonotype abundance distributions using maximum likelihood. When run on a single naive CD8 sample, MIGEC and the pipeline yielded similar UMI counts, similar unique TCR numbers and similar clonal distributions. Repertoires were searched for about 7,300 CMV-associated CDR3 sequences compiled from VDJdb and a published dataset. TCRdb reprocessing: public reads trimmed at Q25 with fastp, clones called with MiXCR, in-frame beta chains kept. Entries that share a CDR3 protein sequence are merged under the most common genes and DNA. What appears here as the V and J calls and clone size reflects TCRdb's work, not the paper's. Across this sample there are 100,000 or so distinct CDR3 sequences, with roughly 7.3% seen only once. Around 1.5% of the sample is taken by the ten largest.

From the second PCR step onward, the TCR alpha chain libraries and the TCR beta chain libraries were amplified separately. The CMV status of each donor was determined by measuring IFNgamma production from CD4+ T cells after fresh PBMCs had been stimulated overnight with CMV viral lysate. Using Miltenyi beads, CD4 T cells were first positively selected, and CD8 T cells were then positively selected from the CD4-negative fraction. After staining for CD3, CD4, CD8, CD45RA, CD27 and a live/dead dye, cells were sorted on a BD Aria II into four subsets based on CD45RA and CD27. A few healthy volunteers provided blood, and the blood of each volunteer was split into CD4 and CD8 T cells and then into four differentiation subsets. About 110 ml of peripheral blood was collected from each donor, and PBMC were isolated by Ficoll-Paque PLUS density-gradient centrifugation. After sorting, cells were lysed in RLT buffer, RNA was extracted using a Qiagen RNeasy kit, and the extracted RNA was stored at -80 degrees C.

On the study overall, not on this receptor specifically: The repertoire findings for the naive and memory subsets could not be validated, as no ground truth was available. In both CD4 and CD8 cells, a rise in Gini index and a fall in Shannon and inverse Simpson diversity were observed from naive through CM, EM and EMRA. Following error correction, more than 95% of naive TCR sequences occurred only once, which made naive abundance distributions much steeper than those of memory subsets. RNA-based TCR counts may be influenced by expression changes linked to T cell activation and differentiation. Each clonotype was defined as a single alpha or beta chain sequence rather than as a paired alpha/beta receptor. The abundance of TCRs followed a power law with an exponent that differed between naive and memory subsets yet stayed consistent across the three individuals.

To note about this clonotype: Its antigen is currently not known. Base-call qualities are not available, and no considerably larger clone is one nucleotide away.

This receptor was identified in a human donor in good health. The sample taken for sequencing was central memory CD4+ T cells from blood. The cell subset or site label on this specimen signifies: central memory, CD45RA- CD27+.

The CDR3 here reads CASSYSTSPYYGYTF. The DNA sequence follows: TGTGCCAGCAGTTACTCGACAAGTCCTTACTATGGCTACACCTTC. In this chain, TRBV6-2 or TRBV6-3 is recombined with TRBJ1-2; the D gene remains uncertain. Trimming at the junction amounts to 0 bases on V and 3 bases on J, and the germline ends lie 11 bases apart. CDR1 and CDR2, per the germline V gene, are MNHEY and SVGEGT. The CDR3 starts with the cysteine, ends with the phenylalanine, and has 15 residues. The retained sequence is limited to the CDR3, 45 bases, with the frame set at the first base.